A single T cell receptor beta chain is shown here with its context. Its specific antigen is unknown. Nothing much larger sits one base from this clone, and base qualities are not available. Trimmed from V: 0 bases; trimmed from J: 5 bases; junction bases lacking a gene match: 6. The CDR3 contains 15 residues, cysteine and phenylalanine counted. Only CDR3 DNA remains: 45 bases, in frame from the first base. For CDR1 and CDR2, the germline V gene lists MGHRA and YSYEKL. Patients with autoimmune disease history or receiving systemic immunosuppression were excluded from the trial. Peripheral blood for TCR sequencing was collected from all dose cohorts at baseline, on cycle 4 day 1, and on cycle 7 day 1. Samples came from an open-label, multicenter, first-in-human phase I dose-escalation trial of ivuxolimab. Adults with locally advanced or metastatic melanoma, renal cell, hepatocellular, or head and neck squamous cell carcinoma were enrolled in the trial. Before TCR sequencing, CD4+ and CD8+ T cells were separately sorted from peripheral blood.

For sequencing of the TCRbeta CDR3 region, genomic DNA was extracted from the sorted cells. The immunoSEQ Assay was used for sequencing of TCRbeta CDR3 regions. As stored in TCRdb, this immuneACCESS dataset retains in-frame rearrangements with V and J assigned. A fraction of the clones does not appear; measured against another copy, unresolved V genes explain less than half of the discrepancy, and the remainder lacks a known reason. Present in this sample are tens of thousands of clones, over 80% of which were seen just once. The top ten clones comprise around a tenth of the sample. The data were taken from a study of OX40 agonist ivuxolimab in advanced cancers. Study-level background: Ivuxolimab was a fully human IgG2 agonistic monoclonal antibody targeting the costimulatory receptor OX40 (CD134). Partial responses were achieved by three dose-escalation patients, of whom one had hepatocellular carcinoma and two had cutaneous melanoma. In the dose-escalation cohort, 65% to 85% of patients were male, and the mean age was roughly 56 years with a range of roughly 20 to 79. The point of sequencing TCRbeta in the periphery was to test whether ivuxolimab changed TCR sequence diversity and drove clonal T-cell expansion. Patients were allowed to have had prior anti-PD-1, anti-PD-L1 or anti-CTLA-4 therapy, and 40% of the dose-escalation patients had previously received checkpoint inhibitors. The paper covers the monotherapy dose-escalation part of the phase I ivuxolimab trial, which included N ≈ 50 patients. Intravenous ivuxolimab was administered to patients every 2 weeks at six dose levels: 0.01, 0.1, 0.3, 1.5, 3 and 10 mg/kg. Among the roughly 50 dose-escalation patients, roughly 20 had hepatocellular carcinoma, roughly 15 melanoma, 9 renal cell carcinoma and 9 head and neck cancer.

Overall study results and their limits: Low levels of normalized T-cell clonal expansion were also shown by some nonresponding patients. The antigen specificity of the clonally expanded peripheral T cells was not determined. In the 0.1-3.0 mg/kg groups, partial responders had among the lowest normalized peripheral clonal expansion, particularly in CD8+ T cells. After ivuxolimab, expanded clones were on average more numerous among CD8+ T cells than among CD4+ T cells. At doses of 0.1 to 3.0 mg/kg, clonal expansion of both CD4+ and CD8+ blood T cells was observed from baseline to week 6.

The sequence was collected from an adult with an advanced solid tumor such as melanoma, head and neck, liver or kidney cancer. Recombination joined TRBV4-1 with TRBJ2-5; 7 of the junction bases match TRBD2. Source: CD4+ or CD8+ T cells sorted from blood, taken in a trial of the OX40 agonist ivuxolimab. DNA sequence: TGCGCCAGCAGCCAAGATTGGGGGGGAATTGAGACCCAGTACTTC. It codes for CASSQDWGGIETQYF.